Below, 4 T cell receptor beta chains from the same sample are listed, as sequenced in a study of shared clonotypes between healthy human individuals. Sequencing used immunoSEQ multiplex PCR; TCRdb keeps in-frame clones, though not all of them. The table records hundreds of thousands of clones, more than 70% of them present only once. Sequenced material: memory CD4+ T cells sorted from blood. The sample's subset: CD45RA-negative fraction. These receptors came from a woman between 25 and 40 years old in good health.

This clone was detected only once. V gene TRBV5-1 combines with J gene TRBJ2-7, with unresolved D. CDR1 is SGHRS, CDR2 YFSETQ, per germline. Trimming pared 6 bases from V and 1 base from J, leaving 14 bases between. The CDR3 sequence is 14 residues long. CDR3 region: CASKISDSSYEQYF. The CDR3 nucleotides read TGCGCCAGCAAAATATCCGATTCATCCTACGAGCAGTACTTC.

This clone was counted a single time. In the same sample, other DNA sequences code for this CDR3. V is TRBV5-1 and J is TRBJ1-1; D not resolved. Germline values: CDR1 SGHRS, CDR2 YFSETQ. Trimming removed 3 bases at V and 0 bases at J, with 6 bases between. This CDR3 has 13 residues. The CDR3, as DNA: TGCGCCAGCAGCTCTGGACTGAACACTGAAGCTTTCTTT. It encodes CASSSGLNTEAFF.

V and J are TRBV5-1 and TRBJ1-2; the D is unclear. Germline V gene data show CDR1 as SGHRS and CDR2 as YFSETQ. Trimming stripped 0 bases from V and 4 bases from J, with 7 bases between. The CDR3 runs to 13 residues. CDR3 nucleotide sequence: TGCGCCAGCAGCTTGGGAAGCTCCTATGGCTACACCTTC. Its translation: CASSLGSSYGYTF.

The rearrangement uses TRBV27 and TRBJ1-2; 8 bases map to TRBD1. The CDR3 sequence is 18 residues long. V was clipped by 0 bases and J by 7 bases; unmatched bases: 16. The V gene's germline CDR1 is MNHEY and CDR2 SMNVEV (reference sequence). The CDR3 reads CASSLSGATGALFVGYTF. The CDR3 region has the DNA TGTGCCAGCAGTTTATCCGGCGCGACAGGGGCCTTGTTCGTTGGCTACACCTTC.